What follows is one TCR beta chain and its context. Its antigen is as yet unknown. Measured with immunoSEQ multiplex PCR; TCRdb has only the in-frame clones, and not every one. The profile shows about 140,000 clones, approximately 93% of them singletons. The sample belongs to a study of T cell responses to AZD1222 COVID-19 vaccine. Study-wide results and limits: Researchers report vaccine-associated CD4 TCRs spanning spike, with dominance at 160-218 and 743-854. Following two doses of AZD1222, Spike-specific TCR breadth and depth rose. Close to half of all spike-specific TCRs reportedly target regions of the variants that are unmutated. It should be noted that donors were predominantly white British and more often female, and clonal diversity was possibly underestimated.

V lost 1 base and J lost 8, with 12 bases in between. This CDR3 region has 14 residues. Germline-derived CDR1 and CDR2 are SGHDT and YYEEEE. This sequence was found in an adult in good health. J is TRBJ1-4 and V is TRBV5-6; D perhaps matches TRBD1 (5 bases). Here the sequenced sample was peripheral blood, taken on day 0 of MenACWY control vaccination. As DNA, the CDR3 is TGTGCCAGCAGCTTGACAGGAGCCCTGGAAAAACTGTTTTTT. It codes for CASSLTGALEKLFF. Drawing the rest from reference TRBV5-6 and TRBJ1-4, the complete variable domain is DAGVTQSPTHLIKTRGQQVTLRCSPKSGHDTVSWYQQALGQGPQFIFQYYEEEERQRGNFPDRFSGHQFPNYSSELNVNALLLGDSALYLCASSLTGALEKLFFGSGTQLSVL.